The 12 T cell receptor beta chains given below trace back to one sample, sequenced in a study of neoadjuvant anti-PD-1 for oral cavity cancer. The repertoire was sequenced with immunoSEQ multiplex PCR; TCRdb's copy has only in-frame clones and lacks some. The sample carries around 21,000 clones, 45% recorded once. The time point: after neoadjuvant nivolumab, at surgical resection. The sequencing used tumor tissue, collected after nivolumab (anti-PD-1) treatment. These receptors were obtained from a person aged 35-79 years with oral cavity squamous cell carcinoma.

The chain links TRBV10-2 to TRBJ1-2; weak D call: TRBD1 (6 bases). The CDR3 contains 14 residues. In germline, CDR1 is WSHSY, CDR2 SAAADI. V was trimmed by 2 bases and J by 5 bases, leaving 12 bases between them. The DNA for the CDR3 is TGCGCCAGCAGTGAGGAGGGGGTTGGGTATGGCTACACCTTC. This gives the protein CASSEEGVGYGYTF.

This clone was seen more than once but under ten times. Just one base apart from a much larger clone, this may be a read error. V and J are TRBV9 and TRBJ2-5; 7 bases are shared with TRBD1. Germline CDR1 is SGDLS and CDR2 is YYNGEE. The CDR3 loop spans 13 amino acids. Unmatched junction bases numbered 1, after V lost 2 bases and J lost 3 bases. The CDR3 bases are TGTGCCAGCAGCGTTGGGACAGAAGAGACCCAGTACTTC. It specifies CASSVGTEETQYF.

V is TRBV4-3 and J is TRBJ1-2; a possible D gene is TRBD1 (6 bases). This CDR3 is built from 14 residues. Trimming removed 0 bases at V and 8 bases at J, with 13 bases between. Germline-derived CDR1 and CDR2 are LGHNA and YSLEER. The CDR3 DNA reads as TGCGCCAGCAGCCAAGACAGGGGAGGCGGCGGCTACACCTTC. Amino acids: CASSQDRGGGGYTF.

The chain has TRBV7-3 and TRBJ1-1, with D tentatively TRBD1 (6 bases). This CDR3 comprises 16 residues. Trimming removed 4 bases from V and 4 bases from J, with 19 bases in between. Germline V gene lookup returns CDR1 SGHTA and CDR2 FQGTGA. The CDR3 DNA is TGTGCCAGCAGCTCCTCCGGGGTAGGGGGAGGCACTGAAGCTTTCTTT. It translates to CASSSSGVGGGTEAFF.

In its sample, this clone was seen many times. This chain uses TRBV9 with TRBJ2-5; D unclear. Germline values: CDR1 SGDLS, CDR2 YYNGEE. CDR3 length: 14 residues. The V end was cut by 0 bases, the J end by 5 bases, with 11 bases between. The CDR3 is CASSVEVGRETQYF. The CDR3 nucleotides are TGTGCCAGCAGCGTAGAGGTAGGGCGGGAGACCCAGTACTTC.

This clone was seen once. V usage is TRBV10-3 and J usage is TRBJ2-1; D is perhaps TRBD1 or TRBD2 (5 bases each). This CDR3 has 13 residues. Germline CDR1 ENHRY, CDR2 SYGVKD. V was shortened by 6 bases and J by 6 bases, with 12 bases between the two germline ends. The CDR3 here is CAISGLGGNEQFF. CDR3 nucleotide sequence: TGTGCCATCAGCGGGCTTGGGGGCAATGAGCAGTTCTTC.

The V and J genes are TRBV5-6 and TRBJ2-7, with 11 bases matching TRBD1. V shed 1 base and J 4 bases; nucleotides not matched to a gene: 7. The CDR3 is made up of 16 amino acids. The germline CDR1 and CDR2 sequences are SGHDT and YYEEEE. CDR3 sequence reads: CASSLRRTGGTYEQYF. Written as DNA, the CDR3 is TGTGCCAGCAGCTTGCGACGGACAGGGGGCACGTACGAGCAGTACTTC.

The table lists this clone with many counts. J is TRBJ2-1 and V is TRBV27; D gene uncertain. Germline V gene sequence: CDR1 MNHEY, CDR2 SMNVEV (reference sequence). Trimming took 5 bases from V and 7 from J, leaving 15 bases between them. The CDR3 consists of 14 residues. The CDR3: CASSPNPPGNEQFF. CDR3 DNA sequence: TGTGCCAGCAGTCCCAATCCCCCCGGGAATGAGCAGTTCTTC.

This clone was observed at least ten times. The gene calls are TRBV5-6 and TRBJ1-1, with D possibly TRBD1 on 6 matching bases. From germline, CDR1 is SGHDT and CDR2 YYEEEE. The CDR3 is 15 amino acids. Trimming cost V 2 bases and J 3 bases, with 14 bases left between them. The CDR3 coding sequence is TGTGCCAGCAGCTTACTGTCAGGGGCGCACACTGAAGCTTTCTTT. This encodes CASSLLSGAHTEAFF.

V is TRBV7-9 and J is TRBJ2-7, with 9 nucleotides matching TRBD1. The germline gives CDR1 SEHNR, CDR2 FQNEAQ (reference sequence). The CDR3 length is 14 residues. Trimming took 5 bases from V and 3 from J; bases not matched to a gene: 5. The CDR3 DNA sequence: TGTGCCAGCAGCCCAGAGGACAGGGGCTACGAGCAGTACTTC. Its translation: CASSPEDRGYEQYF.

The J gene is TRBJ2-7, the V gene TRBV19; D is possibly TRBD2 (6 bases). CDR1 LNHDA and CDR2 SQIVND come from the germline V gene (reference sequence). V was shortened by 2 bases and J by 3 bases, with 23 bases between the two germline ends. The CDR3 contains 18 residues. CDR3 nucleotides: TGTGCCAGTAGTATACGGGGACCCGGGGCCCGGGAGTTCTACGAGCAGTACTTC. Translating gives CASSIRGPGAREFYEQYF.

This clone was seen ten or more times. The V and J genes are TRBV19 and TRBJ1-1; D is ambiguous. Trimming left V 3 bases short and J 6 bases short, with 20 bases between. Germline loops: CDR1 LNHDA, CDR2 SQIVND (reference sequence). CDR3 length equals 16 residues. The CDR3 DNA is TGTGCCAGTAGTATCGATTCGCGGGTTCTGGGCTCTGAAGCTTTCTTT. The encoded protein is CASSIDSRVLGSEAFF. Drawing the rest from reference TRBV19 and TRBJ1-1, the complete variable domain is DGGITQSPKYLFRKEGQNVTLSCEQNLNHDAMYWYRQDPGQGLRLIYYSQIVNDFQKGDIAEGYSVSREKKESFPLTVTSAQKNPTAFYLCASSIDSRVLGSEAFFGQGTRLTVV.